Sequencing of this T cell receptor (beta chain) was carried out in a study of T cell responses to AZD1222 COVID-19 vaccine. The study, taken as a whole, reports: An increase in Spike-specific TCR breadth and depth was observed after two AZD1222 doses. No repertoire was sampled before or during the peak T cell response, only after it.

Repertoires were generated with immunoSEQ multiplex PCR, while TCRdb's copy carries only in-frame clones and drops some. The sample carries about 140,000 clones, 90% to 95% recorded once. Second-dose groups at about 4 or about 12 weeks were pooled. This clone has more than one count but fewer than ten. Its antigen remains unidentified. Germline values: CDR1 SGHNT, CDR2 YENEEA. V gave up 3 bases and J gave up 4 bases, with 7 bases separating them. The CDR3 is 13 residues long. Sequenced material: peripheral blood, taken 28 days after the second AZD1222 dose. The TCR originated in an adult who received the AZD1222 COVID-19 vaccine. The chain links TRBV11-3 to TRBJ2-1, with D hard to call. The CDR3 nucleotides read TGTGCCAGCAGCTTTGAAGGATACAATGAGCAGTTCTTC. This codes for CASSFEGYNEQFF.